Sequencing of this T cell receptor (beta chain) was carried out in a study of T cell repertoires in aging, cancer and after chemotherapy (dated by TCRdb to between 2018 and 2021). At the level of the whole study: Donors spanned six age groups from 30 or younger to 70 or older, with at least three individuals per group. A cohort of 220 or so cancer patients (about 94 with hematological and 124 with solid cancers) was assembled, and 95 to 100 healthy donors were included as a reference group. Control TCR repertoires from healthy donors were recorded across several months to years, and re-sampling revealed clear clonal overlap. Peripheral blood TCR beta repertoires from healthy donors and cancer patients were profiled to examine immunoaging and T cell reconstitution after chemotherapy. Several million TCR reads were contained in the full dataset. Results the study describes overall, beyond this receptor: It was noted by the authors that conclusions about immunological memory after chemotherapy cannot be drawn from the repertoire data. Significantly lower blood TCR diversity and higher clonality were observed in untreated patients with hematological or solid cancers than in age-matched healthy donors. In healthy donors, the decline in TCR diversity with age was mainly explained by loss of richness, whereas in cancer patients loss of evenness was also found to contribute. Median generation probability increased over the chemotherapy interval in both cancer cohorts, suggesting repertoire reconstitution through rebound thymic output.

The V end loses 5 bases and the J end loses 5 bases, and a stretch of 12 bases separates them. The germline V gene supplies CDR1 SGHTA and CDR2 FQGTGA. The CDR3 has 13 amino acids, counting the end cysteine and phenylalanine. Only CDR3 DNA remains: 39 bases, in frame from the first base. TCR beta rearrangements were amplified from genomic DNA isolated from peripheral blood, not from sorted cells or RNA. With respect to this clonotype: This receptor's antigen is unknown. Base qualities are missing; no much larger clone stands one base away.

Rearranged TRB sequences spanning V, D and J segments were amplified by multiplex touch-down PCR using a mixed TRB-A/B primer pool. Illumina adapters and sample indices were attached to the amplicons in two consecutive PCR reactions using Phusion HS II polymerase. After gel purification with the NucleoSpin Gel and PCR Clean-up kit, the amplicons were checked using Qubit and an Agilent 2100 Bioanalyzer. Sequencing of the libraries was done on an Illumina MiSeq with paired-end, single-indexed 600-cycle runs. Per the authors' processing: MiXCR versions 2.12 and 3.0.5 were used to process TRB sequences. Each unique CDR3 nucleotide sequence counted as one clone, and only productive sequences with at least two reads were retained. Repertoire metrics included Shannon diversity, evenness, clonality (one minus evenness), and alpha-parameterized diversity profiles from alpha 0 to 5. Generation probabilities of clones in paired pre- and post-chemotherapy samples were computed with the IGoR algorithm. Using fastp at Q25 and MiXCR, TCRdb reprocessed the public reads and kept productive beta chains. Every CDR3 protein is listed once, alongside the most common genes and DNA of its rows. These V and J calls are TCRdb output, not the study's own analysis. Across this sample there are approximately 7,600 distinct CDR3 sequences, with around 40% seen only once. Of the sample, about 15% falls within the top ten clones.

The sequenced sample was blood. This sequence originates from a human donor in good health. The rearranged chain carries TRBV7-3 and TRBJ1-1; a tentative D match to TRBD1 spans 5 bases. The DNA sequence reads TGTGCCAGCAGCGTATTCCAGGGTACTGAAGCTTTCTTT. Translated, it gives CASSVFQGTEAFF.